This T cell receptor (beta chain) was retrieved from a study of post-analysis software for immune sequencing data. As regards this clonotype: Its antigen remains unknown.

Overall study findings and caveats: Samples from a shared batch, those prepared together, strongly co-clustered by F measure. With TRBV5-6, TRBV5-1 and TRBV20-1 included, about five TRBV segments were more frequent in patients than in controls. Controls' normalized Chao1 diversity significantly exceeded that of multiple sclerosis patients.

CDR1 and CDR2 (germline): SEHNR, FQNEAQ (reference sequence). The CDR3 is 15 amino acids. J gave up 6 bases and V 1 base, and 3 bases lay outside the gene matches. Libraries were made from TCR beta cDNA, and they carried unique molecular identifiers. Input of roughly 1 to 11 million T cells yielded a few hundred thousand cDNA molecules. One entry per CDR3 protein results from TCRdb running MiXCR on the PCR reads. The sample lists about 500,000 distinct CDR3 sequences, nearly 45% occurring once. The chain recombines TRBV7-9 with TRBJ1-1; 12 bases align to TRBD1. The TCR was taken from a girl aged 10-17 years with multiple sclerosis. Sequences were obtained from blood. The chain's CDR3 is CASSLGGQGAAEAFF. The CDR3 bases are TGTGCCAGCAGCTTAGGGGGACAGGGGGCCGCTGAAGCTTTCTTT.